Listed below are T cell receptor beta chains from one sample, sequenced in a study of OX40 agonist ivuxolimab in advanced cancers. Sequencing used immunoSEQ multiplex PCR; TCRdb keeps in-frame clones, though not all of them. The sample records some 50,000 clones, approximately 90% being singletons. The specimen comprised CD4+ or CD8+ T cells sorted from blood, sampled in a trial of the OX40 agonist ivuxolimab. The receptors were sampled from an adult with an advanced solid tumor such as melanoma, head and neck, liver or kidney cancer. CDR3s include the opening cysteine and the closing phenylalanine or tryptophan. Each record gives: clone size, D gene, J gene, V gene, CDR3 protein, CDR3 DNA. The D gene is left open where the match is weak. The listing skips clone size in some rows; elsewhere it reads once, few, many or a size class.

NA NA TRBJ2-3 TRBV6-5 CASSSLDTQYF TGTGCCAGCAGTTCGCTTGATACGCAGTATTTT
few NA TRBJ1-1 TRBV13 CASSLGQGTEAFF TGTGCCAGCAGCTTAGGTCAGGGCACTGAAGCTTTCTTT
NA TRBD2 TRBJ2-7 TRBV11-2 CASTSWTSVYEQYF TGTGCCAGCACCTCATGGACTAGCGTATACGAGCAGTACTTC
NA NA TRBJ1-2 TRBV29-1 CSVSGGSGYTF TGCAGCGTTTCGGGGGGTAGCGGCTACACCTTC
few NA TRBJ2-1 TRBV5-4 CASSLGGSGDPYNEQFF TGTGCCAGCAGCTTGGGGGGGTCCGGGGACCCCTACAATGAGCAGTTCTTC
NA NA TRBJ2-7 TRBV25-1 CASSGGAVGYEQYF TGTGCCAGCAGTGGGGGGGCGGTAGGCTACGAGCAGTACTTC
NA TRBD2 TRBJ2-3 TRBV6-5 CASSFGTTSTDTQYF TGTGCCAGCAGTTTCGGGACTACTAGCACAGATACGCAGTATTTT
NA TRBD1 TRBJ2-3 TRBV5-4 CASSLSDREADTQYF TGTGCCAGCAGCTTGTCGGACAGGGAAGCAGATACGCAGTATTTT
NA TRBD2 TRBJ2-1 TRBV9 CASSVVGTSGRLNNEQFF TGTGCCAGCAGCGTAGTGGGGACTAGCGGGAGGCTTAACAATGAGCAGTTCTTC
NA NA TRBJ1-1 TRBV28 CASSLFGNTEAFF TGTGCCAGCAGTTTATTTGGGAACACTGAAGCTTTCTTT
NA NA TRBJ2-3 TRBV16 CASSHPEETDTQYF TGTGCCAGCAGCCACCCAGAGGAGACAGATACGCAGTATTTT
NA NA TRBJ2-7 TRBV27 CASSFMGSYEQYF TGTGCCAGCAGTTTTATGGGGTCCTACGAGCAGTACTTC
once TRBD2 TRBJ2-3 TRBV28 CASSFILAGGTSSTDTQYF TGTGCCAGCAGTTTTATCCTAGCGGGAGGGACCTCTAGCACAGATACGCAGTATTTT
NA TRBD1 TRBJ2-4 TRBV27 CASSPMGQGKNIQYF TGTGCCAGCAGCCCTATGGGACAGGGGAAAAACATTCAGTACTTC
NA NA TRBJ2-7 TRBV5-1 CASSLTGPSYEQYF TGCGCCAGCAGCCTGACGGGACCCTCCTACGAGCAGTACTTC
NA TRBD2 TRBJ2-1 TRBV7-9 CASSLVPSGGPEQFF TGTGCCAGCAGCTTAGTCCCTAGCGGGGGACCCGAGCAGTTCTTC
NA TRBD1 TRBJ1-5 TRBV15 CATSRVPGQENQPQHF TGTGCCACCAGCAGAGTTCCGGGACAGGAAAATCAGCCCCAGCATTTT
NA NA TRBJ2-3 TRBV19 CASRFTDTQYF TGTGCCAGCCGATTCACAGATACGCAGTATTTT
NA TRBD2 TRBJ2-1 TRBV6-5 CASSGLDTEQFF TGTGCCAGCAGTGGACTAGACACTGAGCAGTTCTTC
once NA TRBJ1-6 TRBV6-5 CASSYGVVSGSPLHF TGTGCCAGCAGTTACGGCGTCGTATCAGGTTCACCCCTCCACTTT
NA NA TRBJ1-4 TRBV7-8 CASSLRGEPYEKLFF TGTGCCAGCAGCCTTAGAGGGGAGCCCTATGAAAAACTGTTTTTT
NA TRBD2 TRBJ2-3 TRBV5-6 CASSSFSRGGGTTDTQYF TGTGCCAGCAGCTCTTTCTCGCGGGGGGGAGGTACCACAGATACGCAGTATTTT
NA NA TRBJ2-7 TRBV5-1 CASSWGRDTISSYEQYF TGCGCCAGCAGCTGGGGACGGGACACCATCAGCTCCTACGAGCAGTACTTC
NA NA TRBJ2-2 TRBV27 CASRSVTGELFF TGTGCCAGCAGGTCTGTGACCGGGGAGCTGTTTTTT
NA NA TRBJ2-1 TRBV7-9 CASSLGPGYNEQFF TGTGCCAGCAGCTTAGGCCCGGGCTACAATGAGCAGTTCTTC
once TRBD1 TRBJ2-3 TRBV7-2 CASRAGGMDTQYF TGTGCCAGCCGGGCAGGGGGCATGGATACGCAGTATTTT
NA NA TRBJ2-7 TRBV4-1 CASSQAGPYYEQYF TGCGCCAGCAGCCAAGCCGGACCCTACTACGAGCAGTACTTC
NA NA TRBJ1-1 TRBV6-5 CASSYVGGPNTEAFF TGTGCCAGCAGTTACGTCGGGGGTCCGAACACTGAAGCTTTCTTT
NA NA TRBJ2-7 TRBV7-9 CASSSSGMYYEQYF TGTGCCAGCAGCTCCTCCGGGATGTACTACGAGCAGTACTTC
NA TRBD1 TRBJ2-2 TRBV9 CASSVMTGSTGELFF TGTGCCAGCAGCGTGATGACAGGGTCCACCGGGGAGCTGTTTTTT
few NA TRBJ1-5 TRBV6-1 CASSEQGSSNQPQHF TGTGCCAGCAGTGAACAGGGGTCGAGCAATCAGCCCCAGCATTTT
NA NA TRBJ1-4 TRBV15 CATSRMEQDPTNEKLFF TGTGCCACCAGCAGAATGGAGCAGGACCCAACTAATGAAAAACTGTTTTTT